This note documents a single T cell receptor beta chain sequence. The antigen remains unidentified. This sample stems from a study of regulatory T cells in long-lasting Graves disease. Regarding the study as a whole: Persistent disease favored TRBV28, TRBJ1-2 and TRBJ2-5.

Time point in this sample: newly diagnosed GD, antithyroid drugs for less than 3 months. From PBMCs, RNA was extracted and then used to make the TCR library. The germline V gene has CDR1 DFQATT and CDR2 SNEGSKA (reference sequence). The V end lost 5 bases, the J end lost 8 bases, and 15 bases lay between the germline ends. This CDR3 has 13 amino acids. Through Arm-PCR of CDR3 regions and iRepertoire HTBI primers, TCR beta libraries were built. TCRdb processed the multiplex PCR reads anew with MiXCR; each CDR3 protein has one entry. The sample contains a few hundred thousand distinct CDR3 sequences, 12% of which appear only once. This sample also appeared in a second study, on T cells in Graves' hyperthyroidism and ophthalmopathy. This second study notes: Criteria for exclusion of patients were uncontrolled infection, other autoimmune disease, pregnancy or lactation.

V and J are TRBV20-1 and TRBJ1-4; D perhaps matches TRBD1 (5 bases). The TCR comes from a woman younger than 30 with Graves disease. The sample in question was peripheral blood mononuclear cells (PBMCs), obtained at new diagnosis, from a patient treated with antithyroid drugs. In DNA form, the CDR3 reads TGCAGTGCTTGGCCGGGGGGAGGCGAAAAACTGTTTTTT. It specifies CSAWPGGGEKLFF.